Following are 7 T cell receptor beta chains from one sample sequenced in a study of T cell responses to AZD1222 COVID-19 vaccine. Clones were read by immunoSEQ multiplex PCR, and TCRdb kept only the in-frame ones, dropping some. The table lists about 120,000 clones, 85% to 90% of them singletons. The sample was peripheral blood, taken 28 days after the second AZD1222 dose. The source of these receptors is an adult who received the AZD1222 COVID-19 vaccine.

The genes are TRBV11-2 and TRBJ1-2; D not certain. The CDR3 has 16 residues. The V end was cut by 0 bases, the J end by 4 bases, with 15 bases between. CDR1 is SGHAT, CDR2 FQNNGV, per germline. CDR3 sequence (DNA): TGTGCCAGCAGCTTAGATCTTCCCGGCCGGACCTATGGCTACACCTTC. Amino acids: CASSLDLPGRTYGYTF.

The CDR3 here is CASSLNFGAREQFF. The CDR3 coding sequence is TGCGCCAGCAGCTTGAATTTCGGGGCGCGGGAGCAGTTCTTC. The chain joins TRBV5-1 to TRBJ2-1; D might be TRBD1 or TRBD2, each matching 5 bases. The CDR3 consists of 14 residues. V lost 1 base and J 10 bases, leaving 15 bases between the germline ends. Germline-derived CDR1 and CDR2 are SGHRS and YFSETQ. Based on the CDR3 plus reference TRBV5-1 and TRBJ2-1, the full variable domain is KAGVTQTPRYLIKTRGQQVTLSCSPISGHRSVSWYQQTPGQGLQFLFEYFSETQRNKGNFPGRFSGRQFSNSRSEMNVSTLELGDSALYLCASSLNFGAREQFFGPGTRLTVL.

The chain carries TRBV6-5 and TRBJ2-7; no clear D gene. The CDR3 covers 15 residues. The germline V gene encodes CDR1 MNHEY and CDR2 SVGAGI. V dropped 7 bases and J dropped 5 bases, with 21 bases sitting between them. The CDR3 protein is CASIHTPRAKDEQYF. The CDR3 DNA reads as TGTGCCAGCATCCACACACCCCGGGCTAAGGACGAGCAGTACTTC.

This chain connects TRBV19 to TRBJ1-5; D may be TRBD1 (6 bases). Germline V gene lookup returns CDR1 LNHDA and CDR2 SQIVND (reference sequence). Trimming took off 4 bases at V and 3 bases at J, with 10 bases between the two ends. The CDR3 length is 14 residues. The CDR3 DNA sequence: TGTGCCAGTAGTACGGGGGCCGACAATCAGCCCCAGCATTTT. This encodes CASSTGADNQPQHF.

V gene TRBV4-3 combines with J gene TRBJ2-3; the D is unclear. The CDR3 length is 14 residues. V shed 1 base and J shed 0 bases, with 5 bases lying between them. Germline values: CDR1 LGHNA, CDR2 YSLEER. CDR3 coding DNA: TGCGCCAGCAGCCAAGGATCTAGCACAGATACGCAGTATTTT. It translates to CASSQGSSTDTQYF.

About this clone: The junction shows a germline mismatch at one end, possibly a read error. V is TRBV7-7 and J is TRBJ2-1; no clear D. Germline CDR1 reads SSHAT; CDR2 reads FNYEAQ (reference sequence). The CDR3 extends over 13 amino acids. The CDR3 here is CASSLGQINEQFF. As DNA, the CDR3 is TGTGCTAGCAGCTTAGGGCAGATCAATGAGCAGTTCTTC. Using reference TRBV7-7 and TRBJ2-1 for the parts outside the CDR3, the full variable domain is GAGVSQSPRYKVTKRGQDVTLRCDPISSHATLYWYQQALGQGPEFLTYFNYEAQPDKSGLPSDRFSAERPEGSISTLTIQRTEQRDSAMYRCASSLGQINEQFFGPGTRLTVL.

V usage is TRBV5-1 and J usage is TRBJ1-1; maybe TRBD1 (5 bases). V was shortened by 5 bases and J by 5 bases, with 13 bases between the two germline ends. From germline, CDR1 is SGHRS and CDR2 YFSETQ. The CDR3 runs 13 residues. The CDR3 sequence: CASSQGIETEAFF. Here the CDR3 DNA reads TGCGCCAGCAGTCAGGGTATAGAAACTGAAGCTTTCTTT.